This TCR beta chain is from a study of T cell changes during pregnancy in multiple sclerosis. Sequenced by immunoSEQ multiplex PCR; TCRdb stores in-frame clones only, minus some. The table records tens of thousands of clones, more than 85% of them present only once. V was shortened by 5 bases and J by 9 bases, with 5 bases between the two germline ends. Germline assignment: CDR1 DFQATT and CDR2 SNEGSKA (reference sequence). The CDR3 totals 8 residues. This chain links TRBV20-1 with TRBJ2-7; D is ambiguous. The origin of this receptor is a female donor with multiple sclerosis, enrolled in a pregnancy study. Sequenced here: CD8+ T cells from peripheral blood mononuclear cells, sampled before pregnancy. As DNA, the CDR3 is TGCAGTGCTGGGCCGCAGTACTTC. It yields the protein CSAGPQYF.